These 20 T cell receptor beta chains were sequenced from one sample in a study of OX40 agonist ivuxolimab in advanced cancers. Library preparation was by the immunoSEQ multiplex PCR assay. Held by TCRdb, this immuneACCESS table contains in-frame sequences only and omits some clones. Under half of the omission traces to an unresolved V gene where checked; the cause of the rest is unknown. The sample table contains around 18,000 clones; only one count was recorded for 80% to 90% of them. The biggest ten clones account for about 29% of the sample. This material consisted of CD4+ or CD8+ T cells sorted from blood, taken in a trial of the OX40 agonist ivuxolimab. These receptors came from an adult with an advanced solid tumor such as melanoma, head and neck, liver or kidney cancer.

The chain links TRBV19 to TRBJ2-3; D is perhaps TRBD2 (6 bases). Germline loops: CDR1 LNHDA, CDR2 SQIVND (reference sequence). V lost 8 bases and J 4 bases, leaving 13 bases between the germline ends. The CDR3 is 13 amino acids. The CDR3 sequence is CASFGGGADTQYF. The CDR3 DNA reads TGTGCCAGTTTCGGGGGTGGTGCAGATACGCAGTATTTT.

The V and J genes are TRBV18 and TRBJ2-1, with 13 bases aligning to TRBD2. After removal of 5 bases from V and 7 bases from J, the junction contained 20 bases not matched to a gene. CDR3 length equals 20 residues. The germline gives CDR1 KGHSH, CDR2 LQKENI. The CDR3 nucleotides read TGTGCCAGCTCAATACCCCATTGGACTAGCGGGAGAACCCCGGGGAATGAGCAGTTCTTC. The encoded protein is CASSIPHWTSGRTPGNEQFF.

The rearrangement uses TRBV4-1 and TRBJ1-3; D is unclear. The CDR3 is 15 amino acids. From germline, CDR1 is MGHRA and CDR2 YSYEKL. V dropped 1 base and J dropped 0 bases, with 7 bases sitting between them. The CDR3 DNA reads as TGCGCCAGCAGCCAAGCCGGCCACTCTGGAAACACCATATATTTT. Translating gives CASSQAGHSGNTIYF.

The chain links TRBV29-1 to TRBJ1-1; D not certain. The CDR3 contains 10 residues. With 4 bases removed from V and 5 bases from J, the gap between germline ends came to 5 bases. Germline V gene data show CDR1 as SQVTM and CDR2 as ANQGSEA. The CDR3 sequence is CSVGGTEAFF. CDR3 in DNA: TGCAGCGTTGGGGGAACTGAAGCTTTCTTT.

The rearrangement links TRBV11-3 to TRBJ2-7; the match to TRBD2 covers 11 bases. Germline-derived CDR1 and CDR2 are SGHNT and YENEEA. This CDR3 has 15 amino acids. V was pared by 5 bases and J by 6 bases, with 9 bases of the junction left unmatched. The CDR3 DNA reads as TGTGCCAGCAGCGATGAGTTGGGACTAGCGGTCGAGCAGTACTTC. It translates to CASSDELGLAVEQYF.

V usage is TRBV15 and J usage is TRBJ1-5, with D perhaps TRBD1 (5 bases). V was cut by 0 bases and J by 2 bases, with 11 bases left in between. The CDR3 covers 16 residues. Germline V gene sequence: CDR1 LNHNV, CDR2 YYDKDF (reference sequence). This CDR3 is CATSRDQGDGNQPQHF. CDR3 coding DNA: TGTGCCACCAGCAGAGATCAGGGCGACGGCAATCAGCCCCAGCATTTT.

The J gene is TRBJ2-2, the V gene TRBV29-1, with D unclear. The CDR3 runs to 12 residues. Germline lookup yields CDR1 SQVTM and CDR2 ANQGSEA. V lost 6 bases to trimming and J lost 6 bases, with 11 bases between them. The CDR3 region has the DNA TGCAGCGTGTTTGAGGTGTCCGGGGAGCTGTTTTTT. It encodes CSVFEVSGELFF.

In this sample, this clone turned up a few times. V and J are TRBV4-1 and TRBJ2-1; 7 positions match TRBD2. Germline-derived CDR1 and CDR2 are MGHRA and YSYEKL. The CDR3 loop spans 15 amino acids. J was trimmed by 8 bases and V by 0 bases; bases with no gene match: 7. CDR3 sequence reads: CASSQDRLAADEQFF. Written as DNA, the CDR3 is TGCGCCAGCAGCCAAGATCGGCTAGCGGCGGATGAGCAGTTCTTC.

The V call is TRBV6-1, the J call TRBJ1-2; the D gene is possibly TRBD1 (5 bases). Looked up from germline, CDR1 is MNHNS and CDR2 is SASEGT. Trimming stripped 7 bases from V and 4 bases from J, with 10 bases between. The CDR3 extends over 12 amino acids. The CDR3 coding sequence is TGTGCCAGCAAGGGACTGGCCTATGGCTACACCTTC. Amino acids: CASKGLAYGYTF.

The chain has TRBV27 and TRBJ2-1; possible D gene TRBD2, 6 bases. In germline, CDR1 is MNHEY, CDR2 SMNVEV (reference sequence). V dropped 8 bases and J dropped 1 base, with 9 bases sitting between them. The CDR3 has 13 residues. The CDR3 protein is CASGDSSYNEQFF. The CDR3 coding sequence is TGTGCCAGCGGGGACTCTTCCTACAATGAGCAGTTCTTC.

The chain uses TRBV19 and TRBJ2-1; no clear D. The CDR3 consists of 11 residues. The V gene lost 1 base and the J gene lost 9 bases, with 4 bases spanning the gap. Germline CDR1 reads LNHDA; CDR2 reads SQIVND (reference sequence). This chain's CDR3 is CASSIGGEQFF. CDR3 DNA sequence: TGTGCCAGTAGTATAGGGGGTGAGCAGTTCTTC. The whole variable domain, remainder taken from reference TRBV19 and TRBJ2-1, is DGGITQSPKYLFRKEGQNVTLSCEQNLNHDAMYWYRQDPGQGLRLIYYSQIVNDFQKGDIAEGYSVSREKKESFPLTVTSAQKNPTAFYLCASSIGGEQFFGPGTRLTVL.

The V gene is TRBV19, the J gene TRBJ2-2; maybe TRBD1 (6 bases). This CDR3 has 14 amino acids. Germline V gene lookup returns CDR1 LNHDA and CDR2 SQIVND (reference sequence). Trimming pared 6 bases from V and 3 bases from J, leaving 11 bases between. The CDR3 spells CASSSWTDTGELFF. As DNA, the CDR3 is TGTGCCAGTAGCAGTTGGACAGACACCGGGGAGCTGTTTTTT.

This clone was recorded once. This sequence joins TRBV2 and TRBJ1-1; perhaps TRBD1 as D (6 bases). Germline CDR1 SNHLY, CDR2 FYNNEI. V was clipped by 7 bases and J by 5 bases, with 11 bases between them. The CDR3 covers 12 residues. The CDR3 coding sequence is TGTGCCAGCAAAGGGGGTGGGACTGAAGCTTTCTTT. Translating gives CASKGGGTEAFF.

This chain links TRBV9 with TRBJ2-7, with 7 bases aligning to TRBD1. V shed 7 bases and J 4 bases; nucleotides not matched to a gene: 8. This CDR3 region has 13 residues. From germline, CDR1 is SGDLS and CDR2 YYNGEE. CDR3 sequence reads: CASRDSFFYEQYF. CDR3 bases: TGTGCCAGCCGGGACAGCTTCTTTTACGAGCAGTACTTC.

CDR3 loop: CASRDRGYDTQYF. The CDR3 region has the DNA TGTGCCAGCAGGGACAGGGGATATGATACGCAGTATTTT. The J gene is TRBJ2-3, the V gene TRBV7-2; TRBD1 agrees at 9 bases. CDR1 and CDR2 (germline): SGHTA, FQGNSA. This CDR3 contains 13 residues. The J segment lost 6 bases and the V segment lost 6 bases, leaving 4 bases of the junction unmatched. Combining the CDR3 with reference TRBV7-2 and TRBJ2-3 gives the whole variable domain GAGVSQSPSNKVTEKGKDVELRCDPISGHTALYWYRQSLGQGLEFLIYFQGNSAPDKSGLPSDRFSAERTGGSVSTLTIQRTQQEDSAVYLCASRDRGYDTQYFGPGTRLTVL.

The V call is TRBV5-8, the J call TRBJ2-1; 8 nucleotides agree with TRBD2. This CDR3 is built from 14 residues. Losses at the gene ends were 4 bases for V and 7 bases for J; bases not matched to a gene: 7. Germline V lookup: CDR1 SGHTS, CDR2 YDEGEE. CDR3: CASSPAASGNEQFF. Written as DNA, the CDR3 is TGTGCCAGCAGCCCGGCCGCTAGCGGGAATGAGCAGTTCTTC.

V is TRBV10-2 and J is TRBJ2-2; a weak D match, TRBD2 (5 bases). Germline values: CDR1 WSHSY, CDR2 SAAADI. V lost 6 bases to trimming and J lost 6 bases, with 17 bases between them. The length of the CDR3 is 15 residues. The CDR3 sequence is CASSFTRVAPGELFF. CDR3 DNA sequence: TGCGCCAGCAGCTTCACTAGGGTGGCCCCCGGGGAGCTGTTTTTT.

This rearrangement joins TRBV4-2 to TRBJ2-1; possibly TRBD1 or TRBD2 for D (5 bases each). Germline V gene lookup returns CDR1 LGHNA and CDR2 YNFKEQ. The CDR3 is 15 amino acids. V lost 1 base, J lost 8 bases, and 15 bases lay in between. In DNA, the CDR3 is TGTGCCAGCAGCCAAGTGGAGTCCGGGGCGGATGAGCAGTTCTTC. Encoded protein: CASSQVESGADEQFF.

The rearrangement links TRBV30 to TRBJ1-1, with 7 bases aligning to TRBD1. CDR3 length: 13 residues. Germline V lookup: CDR1 GTSNPN, CDR2 SVGIG (reference sequence). The V and J ends lost 5 bases and 8 bases, in that order; junction bases with no gene match: 11. The CDR3 region is CAWRGGTATEAFF. The CDR3 region has the DNA TGTGCCTGGCGGGGCGGGACAGCCACCGAAGCTTTCTTT.

This chain uses TRBV19 with TRBJ2-6, with D hard to call. CDR1 is LNHDA and CDR2 is SQIVND in the germline V gene (reference sequence). CDR3 size: 16 residues. V was trimmed by 6 bases and J by 4 bases, leaving 16 bases between them. The CDR3, as DNA: TGTGCCAGTAGCCCCCCGGTGGGGTCCGGGGCCAACGTCCTGACTTTC. It specifies CASSPPVGSGANVLTF.